The present entry profiles one TCR beta chain with its context. Its antigen is undetermined. The data stem from a study of naive and memory T cell subsets. Study-wide findings and caveats: A few larger clonotypes appeared in naive repertoires, especially CD8, possibly memory cells re-expressing CD45RA. Gini index rose across naive, CM, EM and EMRA in CD4 and CD8.

The beta constant-region primer was an equimolar mix of two oligonucleotides covering TRBC1 and TRBC2. Four rounds of PCR amplified the ligated cDNA using nested alpha and beta constant-region primers plus SP2. TCRdb processed the UMI-ligation and nested PCR reads anew with MiXCR; each CDR3 protein has one entry. The sample holds 120,000 to 150,000 distinct CDR3 sequences, 15% to 25% seen once. Trimming stripped 1 base from V and 4 bases from J, with 10 bases between. CDR3 length equals 15 residues. Germline CDR1 reads SGHVS; CDR2 reads FNYEAQ. Sequential positive selection took CD4 T cells first, then CD8 T cells. Four subsets defined by CD45RA and CD27 were sorted after CD3, CD4, CD8 and live/dead staining.

J is TRBJ2-2 and V is TRBV7-6; D might be TRBD1 (5 bases). The receptor was derived from a human donor in good health. Input material: naive CD8+ T cells from blood. The CDR3 DNA reads TGTGCCAGCAGCTTAGAGGCAGGGCCCACCGGGGAGCTGTTTTTT. Translating it yields CASSLEAGPTGELFF.